The clone carrying this TCR beta chain was recorded many times. Its target is unknown. The data derive from a study of regulatory T cells in long-lasting Graves disease. Broader study findings: Persistent disease was characterized by preferential usage of TRBV28, TRBJ1-2 and TRBJ2-5.

The V end was cut by 6 bases, the J end by 0 bases, with 12 bases between. This CDR3 spans 14 amino acids. Germline CDR1 reads MNHNS; CDR2 reads SASEGT. Described time point: newly diagnosed GD, antithyroid drugs for less than 3 months. RNA from PBMCs was the source of the TCR library. Assembly of TCR beta libraries relied on iRepertoire HTBI primers together with Arm-PCR of CDR3 regions. TCRdb re-analysed the multiplex PCR reads in MiXCR, keeping a single row per CDR3 protein. Here the sample spans about 620,000 distinct CDR3 sequences, 15% to 20% being singletons. This sample also belongs to another study, concerning T cells in Graves' hyperthyroidism and ophthalmopathy.

The sequencing here drew on peripheral blood mononuclear cells (PBMCs), taken at new diagnosis, from a patient treated with antithyroid drugs. The chain couples TRBV6-1 to TRBJ2-7; no reliable D call. The sequence was collected from a woman in her twenties or thirties with Graves disease. CDR3 region: CASRVTESSYEQYF. In DNA, the CDR3 is TGTGCCAGCAGGGTGACGGAGTCCTCCTACGAGCAGTACTTC.